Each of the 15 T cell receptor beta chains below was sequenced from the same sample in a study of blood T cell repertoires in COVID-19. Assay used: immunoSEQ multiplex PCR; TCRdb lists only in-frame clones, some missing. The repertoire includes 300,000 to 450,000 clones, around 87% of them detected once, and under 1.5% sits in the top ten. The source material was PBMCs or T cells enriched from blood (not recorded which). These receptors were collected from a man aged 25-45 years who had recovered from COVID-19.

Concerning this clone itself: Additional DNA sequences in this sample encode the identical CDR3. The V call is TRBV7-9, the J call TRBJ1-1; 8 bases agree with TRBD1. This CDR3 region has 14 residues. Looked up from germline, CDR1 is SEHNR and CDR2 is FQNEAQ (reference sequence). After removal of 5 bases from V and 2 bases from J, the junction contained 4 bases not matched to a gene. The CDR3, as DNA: TGTGCCAGCAGCCTACAGGGGGGAAACACTGAAGCTTTCTTT. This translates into CASSLQGGNTEAFF.

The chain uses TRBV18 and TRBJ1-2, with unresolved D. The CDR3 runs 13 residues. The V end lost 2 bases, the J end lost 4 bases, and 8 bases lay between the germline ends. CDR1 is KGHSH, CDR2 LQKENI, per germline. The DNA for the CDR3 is TGTGCCAGCTCACCAGGGGAGTCCTATGGCTACACCTTC. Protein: CASSPGESYGYTF.

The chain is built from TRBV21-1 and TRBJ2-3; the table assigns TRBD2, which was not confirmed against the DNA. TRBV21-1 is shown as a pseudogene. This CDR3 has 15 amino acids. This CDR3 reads CASGGLAGRTDTQYF. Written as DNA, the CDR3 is TGTGCCAGCGGCGGATTAGCGGGGCGGACAGATACGCAGTATTTT.

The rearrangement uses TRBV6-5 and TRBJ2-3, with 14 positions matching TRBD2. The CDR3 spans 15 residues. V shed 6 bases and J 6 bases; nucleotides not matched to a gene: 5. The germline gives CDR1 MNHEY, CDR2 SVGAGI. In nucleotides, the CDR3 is TGTGCCAGCAGACGACTAGCGGGGGGGCCCGATACGCAGTATTTT. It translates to CASRRLAGGPDTQYF.

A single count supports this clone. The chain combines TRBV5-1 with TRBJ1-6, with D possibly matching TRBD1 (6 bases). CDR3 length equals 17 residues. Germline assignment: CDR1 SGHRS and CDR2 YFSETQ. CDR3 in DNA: TGCCCCCCCAGCCCCGCGGGGGGGGGCAGGATTAATTCACCCCTCCACTTT. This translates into CPPSPAGGGRINSPLHF. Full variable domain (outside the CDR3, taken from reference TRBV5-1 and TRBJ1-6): KAGVTQTPRYLIKTRGQQVTLSCSPISGHRSVSWYQQTPGQGLQFLFEYFSETQRNKGNFPGRFSGRQFSNSRSEMNVSTLELGDSALYLCPPSPAGGGRINSPLHFGNGTRLTVT.

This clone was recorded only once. CDR3 nucleotides: TGTGCCAGCAGTCTCGTCCTTAGCACAGATACGCAGTATTTT. Encoded protein: CASSLVLSTDTQYF. V is TRBV6-2 or TRBV6-3 and J is TRBJ2-3; no clear D. Trimming removed 5 bases at V and 0 bases at J, with 9 bases between. From germline, CDR1 is MNHEY and CDR2 SVGEGT. The CDR3 covers 14 residues.

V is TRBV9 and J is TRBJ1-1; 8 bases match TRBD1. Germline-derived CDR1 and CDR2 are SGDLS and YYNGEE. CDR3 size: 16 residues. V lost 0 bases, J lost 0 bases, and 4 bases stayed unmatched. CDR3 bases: TGTGCCAGCAGCGTAGCTGGGGACAGGATGAACACTGAAGCTTTCTTT. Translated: CASSVAGDRMNTEAFF.

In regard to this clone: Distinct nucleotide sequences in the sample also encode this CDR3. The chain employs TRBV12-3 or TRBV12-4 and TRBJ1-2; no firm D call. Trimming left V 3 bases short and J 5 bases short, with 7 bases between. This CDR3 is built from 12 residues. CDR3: CASSFSEYGYTF. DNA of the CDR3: TGTGCCAGCAGTTTCTCGGAGTATGGCTACACCTTC.

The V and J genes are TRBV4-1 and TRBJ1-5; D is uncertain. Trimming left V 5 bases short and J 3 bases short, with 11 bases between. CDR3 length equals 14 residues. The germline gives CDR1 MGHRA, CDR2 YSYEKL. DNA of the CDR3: TGCGCCAGCAGCTACGACAATAACAATCAGCCCCAGCATTTT. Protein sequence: CASSYDNNNQPQHF.

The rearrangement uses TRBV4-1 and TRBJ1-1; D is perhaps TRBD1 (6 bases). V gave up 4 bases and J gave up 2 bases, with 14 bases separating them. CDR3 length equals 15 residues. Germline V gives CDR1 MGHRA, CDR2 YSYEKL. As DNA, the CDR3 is TGCGCCAGCAGCCGACCTCCACAGGGTAACACTGAAGCTTTCTTT. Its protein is CASSRPPQGNTEAFF.

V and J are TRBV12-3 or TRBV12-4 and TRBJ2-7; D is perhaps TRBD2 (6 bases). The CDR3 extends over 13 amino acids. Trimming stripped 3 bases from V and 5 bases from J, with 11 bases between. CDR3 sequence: CASSLAGRNEQYF. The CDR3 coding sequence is TGTGCCAGCAGTTTGGCAGGGAGGAACGAGCAGTACTTC.

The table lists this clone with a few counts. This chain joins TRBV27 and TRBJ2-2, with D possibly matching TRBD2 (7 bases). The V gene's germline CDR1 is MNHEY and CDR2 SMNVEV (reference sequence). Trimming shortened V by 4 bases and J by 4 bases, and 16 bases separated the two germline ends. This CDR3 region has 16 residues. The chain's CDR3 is CASSWGGTLGTGELFF. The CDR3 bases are TGTGCCAGCAGTTGGGGGGGGACACTGGGCACCGGGGAGCTGTTTTTT.

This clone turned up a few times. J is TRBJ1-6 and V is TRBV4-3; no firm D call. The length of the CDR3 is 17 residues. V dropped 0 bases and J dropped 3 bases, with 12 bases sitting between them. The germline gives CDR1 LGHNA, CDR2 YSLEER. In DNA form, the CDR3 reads TGCGCCAGCAGCCAAGAGACAATGGACTACTATAATTCACCCCTCCACTTT. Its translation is CASSQETMDYYNSPLHF.

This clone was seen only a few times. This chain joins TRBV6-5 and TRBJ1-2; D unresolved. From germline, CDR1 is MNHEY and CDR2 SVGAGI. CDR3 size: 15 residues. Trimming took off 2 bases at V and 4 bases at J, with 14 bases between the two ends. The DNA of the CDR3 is TGTGCCAGCAGTTACGACTCTAACTCGGGCTATGGCTACACCTTC. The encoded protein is CASSYDSNSGYGYTF.

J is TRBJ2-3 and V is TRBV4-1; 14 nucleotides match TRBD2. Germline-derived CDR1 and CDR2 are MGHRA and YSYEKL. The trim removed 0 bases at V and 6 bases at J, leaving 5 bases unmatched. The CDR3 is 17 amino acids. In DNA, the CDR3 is TGCGCCAGCAGCCAAGATGGGACTAGCGGGGGAGGTGATACGCAGTATTTT. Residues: CASSQDGTSGGGDTQYF.